This record looks at one TCR beta chain sequence and its context. This entry is derived from a study of blood T cell repertoires in COVID-19. This CDR3 has 13 residues. V lost 2 bases and J 3 bases, leaving 9 bases between the germline ends. Germline V gives CDR1 SGHRS, CDR2 YFSETQ. The protocol was immunoSEQ multiplex PCR, while the TCRdb copy is restricted to in-frame clones and leaves out a portion. The table records over 200,000 clones, around three quarters of them present only once. J is TRBJ2-7 and V is TRBV5-1, with D possibly TRBD1 on 5 matching bases. Sequencing was performed on peripheral blood. The clonotype originates from an elderly woman with acute or convalescent COVID-19. The CDR3 coding sequence is TGCGCCAGCAGCTTACCCGACAGCTACGAGCAGTACTTC. Its protein is CASSLPDSYEQYF.